Described below is a single T cell receptor beta chain sequence and its context. What this receptor recognizes is not known. No per-base quality is available; no much larger clone lies one base away. The data originate from a study of metastatic and nonmetastatic thyroid tumors (dated by TCRdb to 2020 to 2021). With regard to the full study: Repertoires were compared across peripheral blood and tumor or nodule tissue samples from malignant and benign thyroid patients.

No patient had received any treatment before thyroid surgery. Using T-cell receptor beta sequencing, the researchers looked back retrospectively at clinical samples from patients, gathered between about 2012 and 2019. At the junction V is shortened by 7 bases and J by 3 bases, with 16 bases in between. The germline V gene encodes CDR1 MDHEN and CDR2 SYDVKM. There are 14 amino acids in the CDR3, from cysteine to phenylalanine inclusive. Just CDR3 DNA is preserved here, 42 bases in frame from base 1. Library preparation used PCR. Reads for this sample came from an Illumina HiSeq 4000. The TCR beta-chain CDR3 region of each patient was profiled by high-throughput sequencing. As for the original processing: A classifier to discriminate distant-metastatic papillary thyroid cancer patients was built from CDR3 differences across clinicopathological groups. The Shannon index was used to measure repertoire diversity, and the Morisita-Horn index was used to measure how similar tumor and blood repertoires were. The public reads were run again by TCRdb, first through fastp at Q25 and then through MiXCR, and only productive beta chains were kept. TCRdb, not the original authors, processed these V and J calls. This sample lists fewer than 40,000 clones; around 31% were detected once. Of the sample, about 16% falls within the top ten clones.

The paper's findings and limits, for the study overall: In both blood and tumor samples, malignant tumors were reported to have significantly higher TCR beta diversity than benign nodules.

Source material: tumor tissue. The chain is made from TRBV28 and TRBJ2-7; a confident D gene designation cannot be given. This clonotype originated in a female donor with papillary thyroid cancer or a benign thyroid nodule (not recorded which). Some clones in this sample may be carry-over from other donors' samples. The CDR3: CASTPTDTYYEQYF. The nucleotide sequence reads TGTGCCAGCACCCCGACCGACACTTACTACGAGCAGTACTTC.